The rows below give T cell receptor beta chains drawn from one sample of a study of blood T cells in healthy people across ages. TCRdb re-derived calls from the 5' RACE reads in MiXCR, one entry per CDR3 protein. Here the sample spans 2 million or so distinct CDR3 sequences, around half being singletons. Sequencing was carried out using blood. The origin of the receptors is a woman in her 40s in good health. Both conserved end residues are part of each CDR3. The D gene is left open where the match is weak.

cdr3_aa v_call cdr3_length j_call d_call
CASSRARGGGHNEQFF TRBV15 16 TRBJ2-1 TRBD2
CASRDSANEKLFF TRBV6-6 13 TRBJ1-4 -
CASSFFPVEGQETQYF TRBV5-5 16 TRBJ2-5 -
CASSQDGPAGEQETQYF TRBV4-2 17 TRBJ2-5 TRBD2
CASSFGAAGANFLTF TRBV12-3/TRBV12-4 15 TRBJ2-6 -
CASSPSISGTQYF TRBV28 13 TRBJ2-5 -
CASSLGRKRNEKLFF TRBV3-1 15 TRBJ1-4 -
CASSWAGAFNSPLHF TRBV28 15 TRBJ1-6 -
CASSRSGTGFQETQYF TRBV5-1 16 TRBJ2-5 TRBD1
CSASRDSEPYEQYF TRBV20-1 14 TRBJ2-7 TRBD1
CAGSLSFNTDTQYF TRBV7-9 14 TRBJ2-3 -
CASTLWGRGYGYTF TRBV12-3/TRBV12-4 14 TRBJ1-2 -
CASSFGEPNTDTQYF TRBV5-1 15 TRBJ2-3 -
CASSVGVAGGNTGELFF TRBV9 17 TRBJ2-2 TRBD2
CASSSARNSPLHF TRBV6-5 13 TRBJ1-6 -
CASSPEWGHPDSDTQYF TRBV5-1 17 TRBJ2-3 -
CASSLEMPYGYTF TRBV7-9 13 TRBJ1-2 -
CSARGTASSYEQFF TRBV20-1 14 TRBJ2-1 -
CASSRLTADTQYF TRBV7-2 13 TRBJ2-3 -
CASSLGTGRANEKLFF TRBV7-6 16 TRBJ1-4 -
CASSLQNYRNTEAFF TRBV7-2 15 TRBJ1-1 -
CSARDGGLGNTEAFF TRBV20-1 15 TRBJ1-1 -
CASSLGDWDSDEQYF TRBV7-9 15 TRBJ2-7 -
CSVAGTGGYQETQYF TRBV29-1 15 TRBJ2-5 TRBD1
CSAKQGALPTEAFF TRBV29-1 14 TRBJ1-1 TRBD1
CSAQRRGQGGSNYGYTF TRBV20-1 17 TRBJ1-2 TRBD1
CASSLRDKRHNEQFF TRBV7-2 15 TRBJ2-1 -
CATSEGFGMGRQETQYF TRBV24-1 17 TRBJ2-5 -
CSARDGRGGEKLFF TRBV20-1 14 TRBJ1-4 -
CSATGTVTQYF TRBV29-1 11 - -
CASSEPGVAKNIQYF TRBV6-1 15 TRBJ2-4 -
CASSDQARGTDTQYF TRBV2 15 TRBJ2-3 -
CASSLISPGANTEAFF TRBV5-1 16 TRBJ1-1 -
CASSIRTAIQETQYF TRBV13 15 TRBJ2-5 -
CANRIRGVSSYNEQFF TRBV28 16 TRBJ2-1 -
CSYPDGAPSSGANVLTF TRBV20-1 17 TRBJ2-6 -
CASTPRFRSGANVLTF TRBV27 16 TRBJ2-6 -
CSASRGGGTQETQYF TRBV20-1 15 TRBJ2-5 TRBD2
CASSRGGDKNIQYF TRBV12-3/TRBV12-4 14 TRBJ2-4 -
CASSLKQAGANVLTF TRBV12-3/TRBV12-4 15 TRBJ2-6 -
CASTDGIANNIQYF TRBV25-1 14 TRBJ2-4 -
CASSDSLRDGYTF TRBV6-4 13 TRBJ1-2 -
CASATNEGQGAIGYTF TRBV12-5 16 TRBJ1-2 TRBD1
CSVLRVPQHF TRBV29-1 10 TRBJ1-5 -
CASSLRSDRSTDTQYF TRBV27 16 TRBJ2-3 -
CASSLDRGTYEQYF TRBV5-1 14 TRBJ2-7 TRBD1
CSARVPGSLQYF TRBV20-1 12 TRBJ2-7 -
CASQGSPPNNYGYTF TRBV12-3/TRBV12-4 15 TRBJ1-2 -
CASSSAGAGGSYEQYF TRBV28 16 TRBJ2-7 TRBD2
CASSTSGGAHNEQFF TRBV5-1 15 TRBJ2-1 TRBD2
CASSQAGTSGDTQYF TRBV6-5 15 TRBJ2-3 TRBD2
CASSLRGGRGSPLHF TRBV7-8 15 TRBJ1-6 -
CASSHNRENEQFF TRBV6-1 13 TRBJ2-1 -
CASSLASGNTDTQYF TRBV5-1 15 TRBJ2-3 TRBD2